Listed below are T cell receptor beta chains from one sample, sequenced in a study of blood T cell repertoires in COVID-19. Libraries were prepared by immunoSEQ multiplex PCR; TCRdb keeps only in-frame clonotypes and omits some of them. The sample shows around 280,000 clones, nearly 90% of them seen only once. Sequenced: peripheral blood. These receptor sequences come from a woman aged 25 to 39 with COVID-19, enrolled during active disease. The CDR3 runs from the conserved cysteine through the conserved F or W. D genes are given only for firm matches. Not all rows give a size; the values are once, few, many and, for expanded clones, a class.

abundance: .
j_gene: TRBJ2-1
d_gene: TRBD2
v_gene: TRBV5-1
CDR3aa: CASSLAGGRSYNEQFF
CDR3nt: TGCGCCAGCAGTCTGGCGGGGGGTCGCTCCTACAATGAGCAGTTCTTC

abundance: .
j_gene: TRBJ2-1
d_gene: TRBD2
v_gene: TRBV7-9
CDR3aa: CASSPNGGGYNEQFF
CDR3nt: TGTGCCAGCAGCCCCAACGGGGGGGGCTACAATGAGCAGTTCTTC

abundance: once
j_gene: TRBJ1-6
d_gene: .
v_gene: TRBV28
CDR3aa: CASSLTDSNSPLHF
CDR3nt: TGTGCCAGCAGTTTGACAGACTCTAATTCACCCCTCCACTTT

abundance: .
j_gene: TRBJ1-2
d_gene: .
v_gene: TRBV27
CDR3aa: CASSLQGRDGYTF
CDR3nt: TGTGCCAGCAGTTTACAGGGGAGGGATGGCTACACCTTC

abundance: .
j_gene: TRBJ1-2
d_gene: TRBD1
v_gene: TRBV6-5
CDR3aa: CASSTIGTGNYGYTF
CDR3nt: TGTGCCAGCAGCACCATCGGGACAGGAAACTATGGCTACACCTTC

abundance: .
j_gene: TRBJ2-7
d_gene: .
v_gene: TRBV10-2
CDR3aa: CASSLRGSLYEQYF
CDR3nt: TGCGCCAGCTCGTTAAGGGGCAGCTTGTACGAGCAGTACTTC

abundance: .
j_gene: TRBJ1-2
d_gene: .
v_gene: TRBV5-4
CDR3aa: CASSPTPGGVYGYTF
CDR3nt: TGTGCCAGCAGCCCAACCCCGGGGGGGGTCTATGGCTACACCTTC

abundance: .
j_gene: TRBJ2-2
d_gene: TRBD1
v_gene: TRBV19
CDR3aa: CASSQGGYTGELFF
CDR3nt: TGTGCCAGTAGTCAAGGGGGCTACACCGGGGAGCTGTTTTTT

abundance: .
j_gene: TRBJ2-3
d_gene: .
v_gene: TRBV14
CDR3aa: CASSQENRFPDTQYF
CDR3nt: TGTGCCAGCAGCCAAGAAAACAGGTTCCCAGATACGCAGTATTTT

abundance: .
j_gene: TRBJ2-1
d_gene: .
v_gene: TRBV5-1
CDR3aa: CASSLSYNEQFF
CDR3nt: TGCGCCAGCAGCTTGTCGTACAATGAGCAGTTCTTC

abundance: .
j_gene: TRBJ2-2
d_gene: TRBD2
v_gene: TRBV4-1
CDR3aa: CASSQEWAGRAGELFF
CDR3nt: TGCGCCAGCAGCCAAGAATGGGCAGGGAGGGCCGGGGAGCTGTTTTTT

abundance: .
j_gene: TRBJ2-3
d_gene: TRBD2
v_gene: TRBV7-2
CDR3aa: CASSLGGGGGSDTQYF
CDR3nt: TGTGCCAGCAGCTTAGGAGGCGGGGGGGGGTCAGATACGCAGTATTTT

abundance: once
j_gene: TRBJ1-1
d_gene: .
v_gene: TRBV5-5
CDR3aa: CASSPIGGEGTEAFF
CDR3nt: TGTGCCAGCAGCCCTATTGGAGGGGAGGGCACTGAAGCTTTCTTT

abundance: .
j_gene: TRBJ2-3
d_gene: .
v_gene: TRBV7-2
CDR3aa: CASSLDWLPSTDTQYF
CDR3nt: TGTGCCAGCAGCTTAGATTGGCTTCCCTCCACAGATACGCAGTATTTT

abundance: .
j_gene: TRBJ1-2
d_gene: .
v_gene: TRBV18
CDR3aa: CASSPPGLAGQTIYGYTF
CDR3nt: TGTGCCAGCTCACCACCAGGCCTGGCTGGACAGACTATCTATGGCTACACCTTC

abundance: .
j_gene: TRBJ2-5
d_gene: TRBD1
v_gene: TRBV10-3
CDR3aa: CAISTPGQGLQETQYF
CDR3nt: TGTGCCATCAGCACCCCGGGACAGGGACTCCAAGAGACCCAGTACTTC

abundance: .
j_gene: TRBJ2-5
d_gene: .
v_gene: TRBV2
CDR3aa: CASRLRTGYQETQYF
CDR3nt: TGTGCCAGCAGGTTAAGGACTGGGTACCAAGAGACCCAGTACTTC

abundance: .
j_gene: TRBJ2-6
d_gene: .
v_gene: TRBV2
CDR3aa: CAISGANVLTF
CDR3nt: TGTGCCATATCTGGGGCCAACGTCCTGACTTTC

abundance: .
j_gene: TRBJ1-2
d_gene: .
v_gene: TRBV30
CDR3aa: CAWSIRRAFYGYTF
CDR3nt: TGTGCCTGGAGTATACGGAGGGCCTTCTATGGCTACACCTTC

abundance: .
j_gene: TRBJ2-4
d_gene: TRBD2
v_gene: TRBV11-2
CDR3aa: CASSRGLAGGPGNIQYF
CDR3nt: TGTGCCAGCAGCCGGGGACTAGCGGGGGGGCCTGGGAACATTCAGTACTTC

abundance: .
j_gene: TRBJ1-5
d_gene: .
v_gene: TRBV21-1
CDR3aa: CASSKEGDRHNQPQHF
CDR3nt: TGTGCCAGCAGCAAAGAGGGGGACAGGCACAATCAGCCCCAGCATTTT

abundance: .
j_gene: TRBJ2-7
d_gene: .
v_gene: TRBV5-6
CDR3aa: CASSFGSSYEQYF
CDR3nt: TGTGCCAGCAGCTTTGGTAGCTCCTACGAGCAGTACTTC

abundance: .
j_gene: TRBJ2-5
d_gene: .
v_gene: TRBV19
CDR3aa: CASSRDGLIGTQYF
CDR3nt: TGTGCCAGTAGCCGGGATGGGCTTATCGGGACCCAGTACTTC